This T cell receptor (beta chain) derives from a study of T cell responses to AZD1222 COVID-19 vaccine (dated by TCRdb to the early 2020s). Background on the whole study: TCR sequencing covered fewer than 250 trial participants: 200 to 220 given two doses of AZD1222 and about 26 given two doses of MenACWY control vaccine. Trial participants were enrolled by age into subgroups of 18-55, 56-69 and 70-plus years, and about 150, 27 and 61 TCR-sequenced participants, respectively, were included in these subgroups.

The time point label for this specimen denotes: about 28 days (+/-7) after the second vaccine dose. AZD1222 recipients whose second dose came at about 4 weeks and those whose second dose came at about 12 weeks were combined into one group, since spike-specific TCR depth and breadth did not differ between the two schedules. Vaccinee samples were obtained from the UK trials COV001 and COV002, which included a single-blind randomized controlled phase 2/3 trial of AZD1222 (ChAdOx1 nCoV-19) in healthy adults. For TCRbeta chain sequencing, PBMC samples from trial participants were taken at day 0 and at day 28 after the second dose. In the case of this clone: No cognate antigen has been identified for it. No base-level quality is on record; no much larger clone is a single base apart.

The investigation overall reported the following: Reportedly, almost half of the unique spike-specific TCRs recognized epitopes lying outside the regions that are mutated in the B.1.351 and B.1.1.7 variants. Spike-specific TCR breadth and depth rose significantly after two AZD1222 doses compared with day 0 and with MenACWY recipients. CD4 TCRs associated with the vaccine covered the entire spike protein, and the dominant responses were in regions 160-218 and 743-854. Conclusions about previously exposed vaccinees were limited because only six AZD1222 recipients were SARS-CoV-2 seropositive at baseline. Because no day 14 peak-response samples were available, repertoires were characterized only after the peak T cell response. Most participants were white British and females outnumbered males, and the authors suggested that clonal diversity may have been underestimated. In the small 56-69-year group, the increase in depth fell short of significance, most likely because of low power.

The CDR3 regions of human TCRbeta chains were subjected to immunosequencing. Under the source paper's analysis protocol: Repertoire TCRs were checked for matches against a reference library of SARS-CoV-2-specific TCRs that had been generated using the MIRA antigen-specificity platform. Breadth meant the fraction of unique TCRs that were SARS-CoV-2-associated, whereas depth meant the fraction of total T cells that were SARS-CoV-2-associated. Each spike-specific TCR was assigned to its reactive spike region and to a CD4 or CD8 class using the MIRA data. Log10-transformed breadth and depth values were compared by one-way ANOVA with Sidak's multiple comparisons tests. Held by TCRdb, this immuneACCESS table contains in-frame sequences only and omits some clones. Under half of the omission traces to an unresolved V gene where checked; the cause of the rest is unknown. That table is the source of V, J and clone size, and D and trimming were worked out from the DNA. This sample lists 20,000 to 30,000 clones; about 88% were detected once. Together, the top ten hold roughly 8.5% of the sample.

CDR1 and CDR2 are read off the germline V gene as MNHEY and SVGAGI. The trim is 7 bases for V and 1 base for J, with a gap of 13 bases between the germline ends. Reading from cysteine to phenylalanine, the CDR3 counts 14 amino acids. The retained sequence is limited to the CDR3, 42 bases, with the frame set at the first base. The specimen was peripheral blood, collected 28 days after the second AZD1222 dose. The source is an adult who received the AZD1222 COVID-19 vaccine. The chain employs TRBV6-5 and TRBJ1-1; the best D guess is TRBD1, with 6 bases matching. The DNA sequence is given as TGTGCCAGCACCCCCCCGGGGGCGAACACTGAAGCTTTCTTT. This codes for CASTPPGANTEAFF.